Listed here are 11 T cell receptor beta chains from one sample, sequenced in a study of T cells after yellow fever vaccination. TCRdb analysed the 5' RACE reads with MiXCR anew, one entry per CDR3 protein. The sample holds around 140,000 distinct CDR3 sequences, 7% to 9% seen once. The sample here was CD4+ T cells sorted from PBMCs, taken 5 days after the yellow fever booster vaccination. Receptor source: a man aged 25-45 years who received the YFV17D yellow fever vaccine.

In this sample, this clonotype turned up many times. The chain couples TRBV20-1 to TRBJ2-7; D is ambiguous. The V and J ends lost 2 bases and 5 bases respectively, with 13 bases between them. The CDR3 loop spans 13 amino acids. Per the germline V gene, CDR1 is DFQATT and CDR2 is SNEGSKA (reference sequence). The CDR3, as DNA: TGCAGTGCTAGATACTCGGCCCACAACGAGCAGTACTTC. Translating it yields CSARYSAHNEQYF.

This clonotype was recorded many times. The chain recombines TRBV28 with TRBJ2-7; 10 bases line up with TRBD2. V was pared by 10 bases and J by 0 bases, with 6 bases of the junction left unmatched. The CDR3 sequence is 14 residues long. Germline CDR1 is MDHEN and CDR2 is SYDVKM. The DNA for the CDR3 is TGTGCCACAGGGACTAGCGTAAGCTCCTACGAGCAGTACTTC. This gives the protein CATGTSVSSYEQYF.

Ten or more counts support this clonotype. The chain carries TRBV7-2 and TRBJ2-7, with D hard to call. The CDR3 covers 14 residues. V shed 2 bases and J shed 0 bases, with 8 bases lying between them. The germline gives CDR1 SGHTA, CDR2 FQGNSA. The CDR3 coding sequence is TGTGCCAGCAGCTTATGGGTCGGCTCCTACGAGCAGTACTTC. This codes for CASSLWVGSYEQYF.

This clonotype was found many times. This chain joins TRBV28 and TRBJ2-1, with D perhaps matching TRBD1 or TRBD2 (5 bases each). CDR3 length: 16 residues. The germline V gene encodes CDR1 MDHEN and CDR2 SYDVKM. V was trimmed by 2 bases and J by 0 bases, leaving 11 bases between them. CDR3 DNA: TGTGCCAGCAGTTTAGTGGGGGTGGGCTCCTACAATGAGCAGTTCTTC. It specifies CASSLVGVGSYNEQFF.

This clonotype was found a few times. V is TRBV4-2 and J is TRBJ1-1; 8 bases are a match to TRBD1. CDR3 length equals 13 residues. J was trimmed by 7 bases and V by 3 bases; bases with no gene match: 4. Germline values: CDR1 LGHNA, CDR2 YNFKEQ. The CDR3 reads CASSQQQGVEAFF. In DNA form, the CDR3 reads TGTGCCAGCAGCCAGCAACAGGGGGTTGAAGCTTTCTTT.

This clonotype was counted many times. V gene TRBV9 combines with J gene TRBJ1-5, with no clear D. The CDR3 totals 15 residues. Germline assignment: CDR1 SGDLS and CDR2 YYNGEE. Trimming shortened V by 0 bases and J by 5 bases, and 12 bases separated the two germline ends. The CDR3 region has the DNA TGTGCCAGCAGCGTAGGGCCTTCAGTCGATCAGCCCCAGCATTTT. The encoded protein is CASSVGPSVDQPQHF.

Many counts were recorded for this clonotype. Here the CDR3 DNA reads TGTGCCAGCAGCTTATGGACTAGCGGGAGTAATGAGCAGTTCTTC. Translating it yields CASSLWTSGSNEQFF. This chain joins TRBV7-9 and TRBJ2-1; 13 bases are shared with TRBD2. Losses at the gene ends were 2 bases for V and 7 bases for J; bases not matched to a gene: 2. This CDR3 contains 15 residues. In germline, CDR1 is SEHNR, CDR2 FQNEAQ (reference sequence). Filled out from reference TRBV7-9 and TRBJ2-1, the complete variable domain reads DTGVSQNPRHKITKRGQNVTFRCDPISEHNRLYWYRQTLGQGPEFLTYFQNEAQLEKSRLLSDRFSAERPKGSFSTLEIQRTEQGDSAMYLCASSLWTSGSNEQFFGPGTRLTVL.

J is TRBJ2-3 and V is TRBV12-1; the table assigns TRBD2, which was not confirmed against the DNA. TRBV12-1 is listed as a pseudogene. CDR3 length equals 18 residues. The CDR3 DNA follows: TGTGCCAGCAGCCCCGGGACTAGCGGGAGGGCCTCAACAGATACGCAGTATTTT. Its protein is CASSPGTSGRASTDTQYF.

This clonotype was detected many times. As DNA, the CDR3 is TGTGCCAGCAGCTTAAGGGGCGGGGGGGGCACAGATACGCAGTATTTT. It specifies CASSLRGGGGTDTQYF. V usage is TRBV7-2 and J usage is TRBJ2-3; TRBD2 aligns across 9 bases. V lost 2 bases, J lost 1 base, and 4 bases stayed unmatched. Germline lookup yields CDR1 SGHTA and CDR2 FQGNSA. The length of the CDR3 is 16 residues.

Ten or more counts support this clonotype. This chain connects TRBV18 to TRBJ2-2; D perhaps matches TRBD2 (6 bases). Germline CDR1 reads KGHSH; CDR2 reads LQKENI. The CDR3 has 16 residues. Trimming took 2 bases from V and 1 from J, leaving 11 bases between them. The CDR3 DNA follows: TGTGCCAGCTCACCAGGGGGGAAGAGGAACACCGGGGAGCTGTTTTTT. The encoded protein is CASSPGGKRNTGELFF.

This clonotype occurred many times. This chain connects TRBV7-2 to TRBJ2-7, with D possibly matching TRBD1 (5 bases). V was clipped by 1 base and J by 3 bases, with 16 bases between them. Looked up from germline, CDR1 is SGHTA and CDR2 is FQGNSA. This CDR3 contains 16 residues. The CDR3 loop is CASSLGVSVRVYEQYF. The DNA for the CDR3 is TGTGCCAGCAGCTTAGGGGTGTCGGTCAGGGTCTACGAGCAGTACTTC.